Shown below are 27 T cell receptor beta chains from a single sample sequenced in a study of molecular identifiers for immune sequencing clone quantification. MiXCR was run by TCRdb on the PCR reads, yielding one entry per CDR3 protein. The sample consists of 9,500 to 15,000 distinct CDR3 sequences, approximately 20% of them appearing once. Material for sequencing was naive CD8+ T cells from blood, with Jurkat cell RNA spiked in. The subset denotes: FACS-sorted CD8+CD4-CCR7+CD45RA+ naive T cells. Receptor source: a human donor in good health. Some libraries in this study had Jurkat cell RNA spiked in.

This clonotype was seen only a few times. The J gene is TRBJ2-2, the V gene TRBV27; D might be TRBD2 (6 bases). Germline V CDR1 and CDR2: MNHEY, SMNVEV (reference sequence). CDR3 length equals 14 residues. The V end was cut by 7 bases, the J end by 0 bases, with 9 bases between. The CDR3 protein is CASTGTANTGELFF. The CDR3 DNA reads as TGTGCCAGCACCGGGACTGCGAACACCGGGGAGCTGTTTTTT.

This clonotype showed up many times. The chain joins TRBV12-3 or TRBV12-4 to TRBJ2-1; the D is unclear. With 6 bases removed from V and 2 bases from J, the gap between germline ends came to 8 bases. This CDR3 is 13 amino acids long. The CDR3 DNA reads as TGTGCCAGCAGCAGGACCCCCTACAATGAGCAGTTCTTC. It yields the protein CASSRTPYNEQFF.

This clonotype was counted ten times or more. The chain uses TRBV12-3 or TRBV12-4 and TRBJ2-3, with no clear D. The CDR3 extends over 13 amino acids. V was pared by 3 bases and J by 2 bases, with 6 bases between. DNA of the CDR3: TGTGCCAGCAGTTTTTTGTCCACAGATACGCAGTATTTT. It yields the protein CASSFLSTDTQYF.

At least ten counts were recorded for this clonotype. The V call is TRBV28, the J call TRBJ2-2; 7 nucleotides align to TRBD1. V shed 6 bases and J 2 bases; nucleotides not matched to a gene: 9. The CDR3 totals 16 residues. Germline CDR1 and CDR2: MDHEN and SYDVKM. CDR3 region: CASRPVRDRNTGELFF. CDR3 coding DNA: TGTGCCAGCAGACCAGTTCGGGACAGAAACACCGGGGAGCTGTTTTTT.

This clonotype was seen ten or more times. The chain carries TRBV14 and TRBJ2-7; D is possibly TRBD2 (5 bases). The germline V and J ends were trimmed by 2 bases and 0 bases, with 8 bases remaining between them. Germline V gives CDR1 SGHDN, CDR2 FVKESK. CDR3 size: 14 residues. The CDR3 bases are TGTGCCAGCAGCCAATTCGACTACTCCTACGAGCAGTACTTC. This encodes CASSQFDYSYEQYF.

This clonotype is classed as medium-sized. The gene calls are TRBV7-6 and TRBJ2-7, with a weak D call TRBD1 (6 bases). There are 13 residues in the CDR3. Germline CDR1 is SGHVS and CDR2 is FNYEAQ. The germline V and J ends were trimmed by 5 bases and 3 bases, with 11 bases remaining between them. The CDR3 region has the DNA TGTGCCAGCAGCCCGACAGGAAGCTACGAGCAGTACTTC. Amino acids: CASSPTGSYEQYF.

This clonotype was seen many times. The rearrangement links TRBV7-2 to TRBJ1-2; 8 nucleotides line up with TRBD1. The CDR3 has 17 residues. Germline V lookup: CDR1 SGHTA, CDR2 FQGNSA. V shed 5 bases and J 0 bases; nucleotides not matched to a gene: 11. The CDR3 DNA is TGTGCCAGCAGCAAACAGCCTTCGGACAGGGCTAACTATGGCTACACCTTC. It is translated as CASSKQPSDRANYGYTF. Combining the CDR3 with reference TRBV7-2 and TRBJ1-2 gives the whole variable domain GAGVSQSPSNKVTEKGKDVELRCDPISGHTALYWYRQSLGQGLEFLIYFQGNSAPDKSGLPSDRFSAERTGGSVSTLTIQRTQQEDSAVYLCASSKQPSDRANYGYTFGSGTRLTVV.

This clonotype is labeled as medium-sized. The rearrangement links TRBV27 to TRBJ1-3; no clear D. V was shortened by 5 bases and J by 2 bases, with 13 bases between the two germline ends. The CDR3 has 15 amino acids. In germline, CDR1 is MNHEY, CDR2 SMNVEV (reference sequence). The CDR3 spells CASSPLTTPGNTIYF. In DNA, the CDR3 is TGTGCCAGCAGTCCCTTGACAACACCTGGAAACACCATATATTTT.

This clonotype is medium-sized in the sample. This sequence joins TRBV7-6 and TRBJ2-3; 9 nucleotides line up with TRBD2. Germline CDR1 is SGHVS and CDR2 is FNYEAQ. The CDR3 is 14 amino acids. The V segment lost 3 bases and the J segment 5 bases; nucleotides outside the gene matches: 3. CDR3 amino acids: CASSLAGGVDTQYF. CDR3 DNA: TGTGCCAGCAGCTTGGCGGGAGGGGTAGATACGCAGTATTTT. The whole variable domain, remainder taken from reference TRBV7-6 and TRBJ2-3, is GAGVSQSPRYKVTKRGQDVALRCDPISGHVSLYWYRQALGQGPEFLTYFNYEAQQDKSGLPNDRFSAERPEGSISTLTIQRTEQRDSAMYRCASSLAGGVDTQYFGPGTRLTVL.

This clonotype is categorized as medium-sized. This chain connects TRBV29-1 to TRBJ2-7; 8 bases align to TRBD1. V trimming: 0 bases; J trimming: 2 bases; junction bases outside the gene matches: 3. The CDR3 contains 14 residues. CDR1 is SQVTM, CDR2 ANQGSEA, per germline. The CDR3 DNA follows: TGCAGCGTTGAAGATAAGGACAGGGCCTACGAGCAGTACTTC. This translates into CSVEDKDRAYEQYF.

This clonotype is deemed medium-sized. The gene calls are TRBV27 and TRBJ2-1, with 11 bases matching TRBD2. The CDR3 runs 14 residues. Germline lookup yields CDR1 MNHEY and CDR2 SMNVEV (reference sequence). After removal of 4 bases from V and 9 bases from J, the junction contained 5 bases not matched to a gene. CDR3 loop: CASSWNLAGGEQFF. CDR3 nucleotides: TGTGCCAGCAGTTGGAATCTAGCGGGAGGTGAGCAGTTCTTC.

This clonotype qualifies as medium-sized. V is TRBV23-1 and J is TRBJ2-5; D could derive from TRBD1 or TRBD2 (6 bases each). TRBV23-1 is an ORF for which the function is uncertain. The CDR3 is 17 residues long. Trimming removed 3 bases from V and 2 bases from J, with 19 bases in between. The CDR3 region is CASSHQSEGGEQETQYF. The CDR3 coding sequence is TGCGCCAGCAGTCACCAAAGTGAGGGGGGAGAACAAGAGACCCAGTACTTC.

This clonotype ranks as medium-sized (0.01 to 0.1%). The V gene is TRBV4-1, the J gene TRBJ1-2, with D unresolved. Trimming removed 0 bases from V and 1 base from J, with 6 bases in between. The length of the CDR3 is 14 residues. CDR1 is MGHRA and CDR2 is YSYEKL in the germline V gene. The CDR3 loop is CASSQDRINYGYTF. For the CDR3, the DNA is TGCGCCAGCAGCCAAGACAGGATTAACTATGGCTACACCTTC.

This clonotype qualifies as medium-sized. This chain joins TRBV7-2 and TRBJ2-7; the D is unclear. Germline assignment: CDR1 SGHTA and CDR2 FQGNSA. The CDR3 totals 13 residues. V was shortened by 4 bases and J by 0 bases, with 7 bases between the two germline ends. The CDR3 coding sequence is TGTGCCAGCAGCTCACAGAGCTCCTACGAGCAGTACTTC. Encoded protein: CASSSQSSYEQYF. Variable domain in full (rest from reference TRBV7-2 and TRBJ2-7): GAGVSQSPSNKVTEKGKDVELRCDPISGHTALYWYRQSLGQGLEFLIYFQGNSAPDKSGLPSDRFSAERTGGSVSTLTIQRTQQEDSAVYLCASSSQSSYEQYFGPGTRLTVT.

This clonotype qualifies as medium-sized. The genes are TRBV7-9 and TRBJ2-3; D is undetermined. V gave up 4 bases and J gave up 6 bases, with 5 bases separating them. Germline CDR1 reads SEHNR; CDR2 reads FQNEAQ (reference sequence). The CDR3 extends over 11 amino acids. This chain's CDR3 is CASSWSDTQYF. The CDR3 bases are TGTGCCAGCAGCTGGTCGGATACGCAGTATTTT. The full variable domain, with the rest looked up from reference TRBV7-9 and TRBJ2-3, is DTGVSQNPRHKITKRGQNVTFRCDPISEHNRLYWYRQTLGQGPEFLTYFQNEAQLEKSRLLSDRFSAERPKGSFSTLEIQRTEQGDSAMYLCASSWSDTQYFGPGTRLTVL.

With respect to this clonotype: The CDR3 carries no conserved terminal phenylalanine or tryptophan, so it likely arises from a read error. The chain recombines TRBV11-2 with TRBJ2-3; 9 bases fit TRBD2. CDR3 length: 15 amino acids. Germline CDR1 reads SGHAT; CDR2 reads FQNNGV. V was pared by 7 bases and J by 2 bases, with 7 bases of the junction left unmatched. The CDR3 DNA sequence: TGTGCCAGCACCCCAGGCGGGGGGGCCACAGATACGCAGTATCTT. The encoded protein is CASTPGGGATDTQYL.

At least ten counts were recorded for this clonotype. The chain is built from TRBV5-1 and TRBJ2-7; weak D call: TRBD2 (6 bases). This CDR3 has 13 residues. Trimming shortened V by 4 bases and J by 3 bases, and 11 bases separated the two germline ends. Germline CDR1 and CDR2: SGHRS and YFSETQ. In nucleotides, the CDR3 is TGCGCCAGCAGCGCGGGACTGGGCTACGAGCAGTACTTC. Its protein is CASSAGLGYEQYF.

A note on this clonotype: Since a much larger clone is just one base distant, this may be a read error. The chain recombines TRBV4-3 with TRBJ1-5; the match to TRBD1 covers 9 bases. The CDR3 runs 15 residues. CDR1 and CDR2 (germline): LGHNA, YSLEER. CDR3 in DNA: TGCGCCGGCAGCCGAGACAGGGGGATGAATCAGCCCCAGCATTTT. This sequence encodes CAGSRDRGMNQPQHF.

There are many counts of this clonotype. The V call is TRBV2, the J call TRBJ2-7, with no clear D. The CDR3 has 16 residues. Trimming removed 5 bases at V and 4 bases at J, with 21 bases between. Germline V gene sequence: CDR1 SNHLY, CDR2 FYNNEI. The chain's CDR3 is CASSPSRYLPRYEQYF. The DNA of the CDR3 is TGTGCCAGCAGTCCCAGTAGGTACCTCCCTAGGTACGAGCAGTACTTC.

This clonotype was detected only once. J is TRBJ2-2 and V is TRBV25-1, with no clear D. The CDR3 is made up of 14 amino acids. Germline CDR1 MGHDK, CDR2 SYGVNS. V was shortened by 3 bases and J by 7 bases, with 12 bases between the two germline ends. CDR3 DNA: TGTGCCAGCAGTGAGAAATGGGGTAACGGGGAGCTGTTTTTT. It specifies CASSEKWGNGELFF.

By frequency in the sample, this clonotype is medium-sized (0.01 to 0.1%). This chain links TRBV5-1 with TRBJ1-4, with D unresolved. The length of the CDR3 is 18 residues. Trimming took off 0 bases at V and 6 bases at J, with 21 bases between the two ends. Germline assignment: CDR1 SGHRS and CDR2 YFSETQ. The CDR3 spells CASSLAGPSEGQHEKLFF. The CDR3 bases are TGCGCCAGCAGCTTGGCCGGACCGTCAGAGGGCCAGCATGAAAAACTGTTTTTT.

This clonotype was seen a handful of times. The V and J genes are TRBV28 and TRBJ2-7, with D possibly being TRBD1 (6 bases). Germline lookup yields CDR1 MDHEN and CDR2 SYDVKM. The CDR3 length is 14 residues. Between the trimmed V and J ends, which lost 6 bases and 0 bases, there was a span of 12 bases. CDR3 loop: CASSSTGFSYEQYF. Here the CDR3 DNA reads TGTGCCAGCAGCAGTACAGGGTTCTCCTACGAGCAGTACTTC. Full variable domain (rest looked up from reference TRBV28 and TRBJ2-7): DVKVTQSSRYLVKRTGEKVFLECVQDMDHENMFWYRQDPGLGLRLIYFSYDVKMKEKGDIPEGYSVSREKKERFSLILESASTNQTSMYLCASSSTGFSYEQYFGPGTRLTVT.

Note on this clonotype: A single base separates this from a much larger clone, so it may be a read error. The chain joins TRBV13 to TRBJ2-1; a weak D match, TRBD2 (5 bases). V shed 5 bases and J shed 6 bases, with 14 bases lying between them. This CDR3 has 14 amino acids. Germline loops: CDR1 PRHDT, CDR2 FYEKMQ (reference sequence). CDR3 residues: CASSPRTCGNEQFF. The CDR3 DNA reads TGTGCCAGCAGCCCTCGGACTTGCGGCAATGAGCAGTTCTTC.

This clonotype was counted between two and nine times. No conserved phenylalanine or tryptophan ends this CDR3, so it is likely a read error. The chain combines TRBV7-2 with TRBJ2-6, with 8 bases matching TRBD1. V lost 4 bases, J lost 2 bases, and 7 bases stayed unmatched. Germline CDR1 SGHTA, CDR2 FQGNSA. The CDR3 totals 17 residues. CDR3 coding DNA: TGTGCCAGCAGCTCGGGACAGGATATAACTGGGGCCAACGTCCTGACTCTC. It encodes CASSSGQDITGANVLTL.

This clonotype was counted ten times or more. The chain has TRBV7-8 and TRBJ2-2; D not resolved. Germline values: CDR1 SGHVS, CDR2 FQNEAQ. The CDR3 has 14 amino acids. Trimming cost V 6 bases and J 5 bases, with 13 bases left between them. CDR3 sequence reads: CASRVTVGTGELFF. CDR3 sequence (DNA): TGTGCCAGCAGGGTGACGGTGGGGACCGGGGAGCTGTTTTTT.

Within the sample, this clonotype is medium-sized. This sequence joins TRBV19 and TRBJ1-2; D might be TRBD1 (5 bases). CDR3 length: 15 residues. V gave up 10 bases and J gave up 10 bases, with 28 bases separating them. Germline lookup yields CDR1 LNHDA and CDR2 SQIVND (reference sequence). The CDR3 spells CATSDQRGLLGPYTF. Written as DNA, the CDR3 is TGTGCCACCTCCGATCAAAGGGGCCTCCTAGGGCCCTACACCTTC.

Ten or more counts support this clonotype. The rearrangement uses TRBV4-2 and TRBJ1-3; no firm D call. Germline V gene sequence: CDR1 LGHNA, CDR2 YNFKEQ. Trimming left V 0 bases short and J 0 bases short, with 12 bases between. The CDR3 runs to 17 residues. The CDR3: CASSQDLEGPSGNTIYF. The CDR3 DNA is TGTGCCAGCAGCCAAGATTTGGAGGGCCCCTCTGGAAACACCATATATTTT.